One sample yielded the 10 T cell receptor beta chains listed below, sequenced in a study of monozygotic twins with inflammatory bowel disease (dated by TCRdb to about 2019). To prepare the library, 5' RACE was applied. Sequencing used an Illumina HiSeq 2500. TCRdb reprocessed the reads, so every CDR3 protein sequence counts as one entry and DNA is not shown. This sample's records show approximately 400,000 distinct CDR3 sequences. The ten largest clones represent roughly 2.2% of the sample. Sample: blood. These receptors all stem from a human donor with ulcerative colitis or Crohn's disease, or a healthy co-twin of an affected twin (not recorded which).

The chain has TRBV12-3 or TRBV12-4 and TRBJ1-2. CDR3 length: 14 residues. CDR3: CASSLNSPNYGYTF.

CDR3 amino acids: CASSQDKGTGLYNEQFF. This rearrangement joins TRBV3-1 to TRBJ2-1; the D call of TRBD1 rests on TCRdb alone, since no DNA is present to check it. Germline assignment: CDR1 LGHDT and CDR2 YNNKEL (reference sequence). This CDR3 comprises 17 residues.

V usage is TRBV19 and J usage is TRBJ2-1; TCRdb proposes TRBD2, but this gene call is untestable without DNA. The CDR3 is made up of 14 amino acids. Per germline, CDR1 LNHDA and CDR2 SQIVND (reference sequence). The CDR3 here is CASSPRTSPAEQFF.

The CDR3 region is CASSLVGTSSNTGELFF. The chain has TRBV7-2 and TRBJ2-2; TCRdb's D gene call, TRBD2, goes unchecked for lack of DNA. The CDR3 covers 17 residues. Germline V gene lookup returns CDR1 SGHTA and CDR2 FQGNSA.

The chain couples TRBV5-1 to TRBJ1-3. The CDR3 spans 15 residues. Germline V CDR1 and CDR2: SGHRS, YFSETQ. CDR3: CASSFSQVAGNTIYF.

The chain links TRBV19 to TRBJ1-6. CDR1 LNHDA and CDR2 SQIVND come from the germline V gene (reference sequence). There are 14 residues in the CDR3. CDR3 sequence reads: CASSISVDNSPLHF.

CDR3 amino acids: CASTLGPNNSPLHF. This chain links TRBV2 with TRBJ1-6. Germline V gene data show CDR1 as SNHLY and CDR2 as FYNNEI. CDR3 length: 14 residues.

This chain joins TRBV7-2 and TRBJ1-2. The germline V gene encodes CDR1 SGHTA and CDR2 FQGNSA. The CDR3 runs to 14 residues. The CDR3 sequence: CASSLASINYGYTF.

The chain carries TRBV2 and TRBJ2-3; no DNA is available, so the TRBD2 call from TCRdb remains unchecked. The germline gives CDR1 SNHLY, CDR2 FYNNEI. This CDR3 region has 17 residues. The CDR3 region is CASRGGGAPRSTDTQYF.

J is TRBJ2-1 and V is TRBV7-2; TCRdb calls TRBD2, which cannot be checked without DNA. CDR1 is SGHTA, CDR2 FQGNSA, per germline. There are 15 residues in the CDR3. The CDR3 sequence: CASSLTGGPTNEQFF.